This paragraph reports one TCR beta chain. Its binding antigen is unknown. Nothing much larger sits one base from this clone, and base qualities are not available. The same CDR3 can be traced to other DNA sequences in this sample. CDR1 and CDR2 (KGHSH, LQKENI) derive from the germline V gene. V is reduced by 6 bases and J by 4 bases, leaving a spacing of 9 bases between them. The CDR3 numbers 13 residues from cysteine through phenylalanine. Only CDR3 DNA remains: 39 bases, in frame from the first base. The sample's time point label is to be understood as: about 28 days (+/-7) after the second vaccine dose. AZD1222 recipients given second doses at about 4 weeks or at about 12 weeks were pooled, since spike-specific TCR depth and breadth were not found to differ between the two schedules. The vaccinee samples were drawn from two UK trials, COV001 and COV002, one of which was a single-blind randomized controlled phase 2/3 trial testing AZD1222 (ChAdOx1 nCoV-19) in healthy adults. For TCRbeta chain sequencing, PBMC samples were collected from trial participants at day 0 and at day 28 after the second dose.

These data originate in a study of T cell responses to AZD1222 COVID-19 vaccine (dated by TCRdb to about 2021). Concerning the study at large: TCR sequencing covered 233 trial participants: 200 to 210 given two doses of AZD1222 and approximately 26 given two doses of MenACWY control vaccine. Enrollment into the trials was organized by age into subgroups of 18-55, 56-69 and 70-plus years, and those subgroups contained roughly 150, 30 and 60 TCR-sequenced participants, respectively.

Overall study outcomes, separate from this receptor: In the small 56-69-year group, the increase in depth fell short of significance, most likely because of low power. Nearly half of unique spike-specific TCRs reportedly recognized epitopes outside regions mutated in the B.1.351 and B.1.1.7 variants. After two AZD1222 doses, both the breadth and the depth of spike-specific TCRs were significantly higher than at day 0 and than in MenACWY recipients. The whole spike protein was spanned by vaccine-associated CD4 TCRs, and dominant responses were seen in regions 160-218 and 743-854. Conclusions about previously exposed vaccinees are limited because only six or seven AZD1222 recipients were SARS-CoV-2 seropositive at baseline. Most participants were white British and females outnumbered males, and the authors suggested that clonal diversity may have been underestimated. Because no day 14 peak-response samples were available, the repertoires could be characterized only after the peak T cell response.

The CDR3 regions of human TCRbeta chains were analyzed by immunosequencing. As for the authors' bioinformatics: Repertoire TCRs were checked for matches against a reference library of SARS-CoV-2-specific TCRs that had been generated using the MIRA antigen-specificity platform. Breadth meant the fraction of unique TCRs that were SARS-CoV-2-associated, whereas depth meant the fraction of total T cells that were SARS-CoV-2-associated. Each spike-specific TCR was assigned to its reactive spike region and to a CD4 or CD8 class using the MIRA data. Log10-transformed breadth and depth values were compared by one-way ANOVA with Sidak's multiple comparisons tests. The immuneACCESS repertoire file appears here via TCRdb, limited to in-frame rearrangements. These files lack a portion of the clones; in checked studies, under half of the deficit traces to unresolved V genes, and the cause of the others is not known. The V and J calls and clone size were taken over from that table, and D and trimming were inferred from the DNA. The sample table contains around 110,000 clones; only one count was recorded for roughly 92% of them. The ten largest clonotypes hold about 1.4% of the sample.

This chain joins TRBV18 to TRBJ1-4; confidence is insufficient to name the D gene. The TCR originated in an adult who received the AZD1222 COVID-19 vaccine. Sequenced material: peripheral blood, taken 28 days after the second AZD1222 dose. The nucleotide sequence reads as follows: TGTGCCAGCTCCCCGGGCCTTAATGAAAAACTGTTTTTT. Translated, it reads CASSPGLNEKLFF.